The 26 T cell receptor beta chains in this list originate from one sample, sequenced in a study of vaccination and CD4 T cells after COVID-19. The treatment: 10-day PBMC culture with coronavirus spike peptide pools or control peptides (ViraFEST assay). These receptors lack a known antigen. Sequencing of the DNA from cultured CD4+ T cells was carried out with the Oncomine TCR Beta short-read assay. One entry per CDR3 protein, called by TCRdb with MiXCR from the PCR reads. The data contain about 3,400 distinct CDR3 sequences, about 34% of them singletons. The sample consisted of CD4+ T cells from blood, cultured in vitro. The receptor source for this set is a human donor who had recovered from COVID-19.

This clonotype was detected only a few times. The chain carries TRBV6-1 and TRBJ1-1; no clear D. From germline, CDR1 is MNHNS and CDR2 SASEGT. This CDR3 region has 12 residues. Trimming removed 8 bases at V and 3 bases at J, with 10 bases between. CDR3 nucleotide sequence: TGTGCCAGCCATTTTGGGTACACTGAAGCTTTCTTT. It specifies CASHFGYTEAFF.

This chain connects TRBV7-8 to TRBJ1-5; D remains ambiguous. Trimming removed 1 base at V and 7 bases at J, with 8 bases between. Germline V gives CDR1 SGHVS, CDR2 FQNEAQ. The CDR3 is 13 amino acids. As DNA, the CDR3 is TGTGCCAGCAGCTTAGATCATGAACAGCCCCAGCATTTT. Translating it yields CASSLDHEQPQHF.

CDR3 in DNA: TGTGCCAGCAGCTTATACTCTGGAAACACCATATATTTT. Translated: CASSLYSGNTIYF. The V and J genes are TRBV7-8 and TRBJ1-3; D not certain. V was trimmed by 2 bases and J by 0 bases, leaving 2 bases between them. This CDR3 comprises 13 residues. The germline V gene encodes CDR1 SGHVS and CDR2 FQNEAQ.

V and J are TRBV4-1 and TRBJ1-3; D remains ambiguous. Germline CDR1 and CDR2: MGHRA and YSYEKL. V was pared by 2 bases and J by 0 bases, with 14 bases between. The length of the CDR3 is 17 residues. The CDR3 reads CASSQLDLLFSGNTIYF. The CDR3 nucleotides are TGCGCCAGCAGCCAATTGGACCTTCTCTTCTCTGGAAACACCATATATTTT.

This clonotype was observed a handful of times. The chain uses TRBV5-1 and TRBJ2-2, with D perhaps matching TRBD1 (5 bases). CDR1 SGHRS and CDR2 YFSETQ come from the germline V gene. The CDR3 sequence is 15 residues long. Trimming took off 4 bases at V and 0 bases at J, with 10 bases between the two ends. CDR3 residues: CASSPTVANTGELFF. CDR3 nucleotides: TGCGCCAGCAGCCCGACAGTAGCGAACACCGGGGAGCTGTTTTTT.

V usage is TRBV12-3 or TRBV12-4 and J usage is TRBJ2-7, with 8 bases aligning to TRBD1. This CDR3 region has 13 residues. V lost 8 bases to trimming and J lost 4 bases; unmatched junction nucleotides: 7. CDR3: CASRTGNSYEQYF. In nucleotides, the CDR3 is TGTGCCAGCCGGACAGGGAACTCTTACGAGCAGTACTTC.

In its sample, this clonotype was seen a few times. The rearrangement links TRBV24-1 to TRBJ2-1; D is ambiguous. V lost 1 base and J 6 bases, leaving 15 bases between the germline ends. The CDR3 consists of 16 residues. Germline-derived CDR1 and CDR2 are KGHDR and SFDVKD. As DNA, the CDR3 is TGTGCCACCAGTGATTTAGGAGTTACCCCGGCCAATGAGCAGTTCTTC. It is translated as CATSDLGVTPANEQFF.

This clonotype came up a few times. This sequence joins TRBV6-1 and TRBJ1-1; 7 nucleotides match TRBD1. J was trimmed by 5 bases and V by 7 bases; bases with no gene match: 4. The CDR3 loop spans 12 amino acids. Germline lookup yields CDR1 MNHNS and CDR2 SASEGT. CDR3: CASTRQGTEAFF. In DNA form, the CDR3 reads TGTGCCAGCACCCGACAGGGAACTGAAGCTTTCTTT.

This clonotype was detected only a few times. The rearrangement links TRBV5-1 to TRBJ2-5; D is possibly TRBD1 (6 bases). This CDR3 spans 14 amino acids. Per germline, CDR1 SGHRS and CDR2 YFSETQ. V lost 0 bases, J lost 4 bases, and 10 bases lay in between. The CDR3 protein is CASSLAGARETQYF. The CDR3 DNA is TGCGCCAGCAGCTTGGCAGGGGCAAGAGAGACCCAGTACTTC.

Details on this clonotype: A much bigger clone sits one base away, suggesting this may be a read error. The V gene is TRBV20-1, the J gene TRBJ1-2; TRBD1 is a possible D gene (6 bases). Germline V CDR1 and CDR2: DFQATT, SNEGSKA (reference sequence). The CDR3 extends over 13 amino acids. With 6 bases removed from V and 2 bases from J, the gap between germline ends came to 13 bases. CDR3 in amino acids: CSAGGQGNYGYTF. CDR3 coding DNA: TGCAGTGCCGGCGGGCAGGGGAACTATGGCTACACCTTC.

The gene calls are TRBV27 and TRBJ2-5, with D maybe TRBD2 (5 bases). The CDR3 consists of 12 residues. Germline V gene lookup returns CDR1 MNHEY and CDR2 SMNVEV (reference sequence). V lost 7 bases, J lost 0 bases, and 6 bases lay in between. CDR3 nucleotide sequence: TGTGCCAGCAAGGGAGACCAAGAGACCCAGTACTTC. It specifies CASKGDQETQYF.

The chain joins TRBV12-3 or TRBV12-4 to TRBJ1-6; TRBD1 is a possible D gene (6 bases). The CDR3 loop spans 16 amino acids. V lost 5 bases and J 7 bases, leaving 18 bases between the germline ends. The CDR3 loop reads CASSLGTPYPNSPLHF. As DNA, the CDR3 is TGTGCCAGCAGTCTCGGGACACCTTACCCCAATTCACCCCTCCACTTT.

In its sample, this clonotype was seen a few times. The V call is TRBV20-1, the J call TRBJ1-5; 7 positions match TRBD1. Per the germline V gene, CDR1 is DFQATT and CDR2 is SNEGSKA (reference sequence). This CDR3 region has 18 residues. The junction had 15 bases not matched to a gene; V was cut back by 3 bases and J by 1 base. The CDR3 spells CSARVLRQGQGSNQPQHF. The CDR3 coding sequence is TGCAGTGCTAGGGTTCTTCGACAGGGCCAGGGAAGCAATCAGCCCCAGCATTTT.

The chain joins TRBV6-5 to TRBJ2-1; D might be TRBD2 (7 bases). Per germline, CDR1 MNHEY and CDR2 SVGAGI. Trimming stripped 0 bases from V and 4 bases from J, with 13 bases between. The CDR3 length is 16 residues. CDR3 sequence (DNA): TGTGCCAGCAGTTACTCGGGTGGGGGGGCGTACAATGAGCAGTTCTTC. Translated: CASSYSGGGAYNEQFF.

This sequence joins TRBV6-1 and TRBJ1-1, with D possibly matching TRBD1 (6 bases). This CDR3 contains 14 residues. Trimming left V 7 bases short and J 1 base short, with 13 bases between. In germline, CDR1 is MNHNS, CDR2 SASEGT. CDR3 sequence: CASMDRWGNTEAFF. The CDR3 DNA reads as TGTGCCAGCATGGACAGATGGGGGAACACTGAAGCTTTCTTT.

The genes are TRBV5-1 and TRBJ1-1, with TRBD1 as a possible D gene (6 bases). Germline lookup yields CDR1 SGHRS and CDR2 YFSETQ. V gave up 2 bases and J gave up 4 bases, with 12 bases separating them. This CDR3 spans 14 amino acids. The CDR3 sequence is CASSLQGSGTEAFF. DNA of the CDR3: TGCGCCAGCAGCTTACAGGGCTCCGGCACTGAAGCTTTCTTT.

The chain couples TRBV2 to TRBJ1-5; D remains unclear. The ends were cut back, 7 bases at V and 0 bases at J, with 7 bases in the middle. CDR1 SNHLY and CDR2 FYNNEI come from the germline V gene. This CDR3 has 13 amino acids. CDR3 nucleotide sequence: TGTGCCAGCAACCGGATTAGCAATCAGCCCCAGCATTTT. Translated, it gives CASNRISNQPQHF.

The chain links TRBV12-3 or TRBV12-4 to TRBJ1-5; 7 nucleotides agree with TRBD1. The V and J ends lost 4 bases and 10 bases, in that order; junction bases with no gene match: 7. This CDR3 is built from 13 residues. The CDR3 region is CASSSLQGTPQHF. Here the CDR3 DNA reads TGTGCCAGCAGTTCCTTACAGGGGACCCCCCAGCATTTT.

With respect to this clonotype: The conserved phenylalanine or tryptophan is not found at the CDR3 terminus, so this likely reflects a read error. The J gene is TRBJ2-4, the V gene TRBV30; TRBD1 agrees at 7 bases. The germline V gene encodes CDR1 GTSNPN and CDR2 SVGIG (reference sequence). The CDR3 contains 15 residues. V was clipped by 3 bases and J by 0 bases; unmatched bases: 5. The CDR3 loop is CAWSPGQLAKNIQYL. The CDR3 DNA reads as TGTGCCTGGAGCCCGGGACAGCTAGCCAAAAACATTCAGTACCTC.

The J gene is TRBJ1-2, the V gene TRBV19, with D unclear. This CDR3 spans 15 amino acids. CDR1 is LNHDA, CDR2 SQIVND, per germline (reference sequence). Trimming took off 4 bases at V and 2 bases at J, with 14 bases between the two ends. The chain's CDR3 is CASSTIRLTNYGYTF. DNA of the CDR3: TGTGCCAGTAGTACTATAAGGCTGACAAACTATGGCTACACCTTC. Full variable domain (outside the CDR3, taken from reference TRBV19 and TRBJ1-2): DGGITQSPKYLFRKEGQNVTLSCEQNLNHDAMYWYRQDPGQGLRLIYYSQIVNDFQKGDIAEGYSVSREKKESFPLTVTSAQKNPTAFYLCASSTIRLTNYGYTFGSGTRLTVV.

This clonotype was counted between two and nine times. The rearrangement links TRBV20-1 to TRBJ2-4; possible D gene TRBD1, 5 bases. This CDR3 has 13 amino acids. The germline V gene has CDR1 DFQATT and CDR2 SNEGSKA (reference sequence). DNA of the CDR3: TGCGGGGCCCTTAGGGAATCTAAAAACATTCAGTACTTC. Translated: CGALRESKNIQYF.

This clonotype showed up just a few times. The rearrangement uses TRBV20-1 and TRBJ2-2; 7 bases line up with TRBD1. Germline trimming cut 4 bases from V and 0 bases from J; bases unmatched to any gene: 2. Germline CDR1 is DFQATT and CDR2 is SNEGSKA (reference sequence). CDR3 length: 14 amino acids. CDR3 in amino acids: CSATGGTNTGELFF. For the CDR3, the DNA is TGCAGTGCTACAGGGGGAACGAACACCGGGGAGCTGTTTTTT.

This chain joins TRBV19 and TRBJ2-3; 13 nucleotides align to TRBD2. The CDR3 covers 16 residues. The junction had 4 bases not matched to a gene; V was cut back by 3 bases and J by 4 bases. Per the germline V gene, CDR1 is LNHDA and CDR2 is SQIVND (reference sequence). For the CDR3, the DNA is TGTGCCAGTAGTATCCTGACTAGCGGGGGGTCAGATACGCAGTATTTT. Translating it yields CASSILTSGGSDTQYF.

Here the CDR3 reads CASSKRENTEAFF. The DNA of the CDR3 is TGTGCCAGCAGCAAGAGGGAGAACACTGAAGCTTTCTTT. The rearrangement uses TRBV11-2 and TRBJ1-1; D is uncertain. Germline V CDR1 and CDR2: SGHAT, FQNNGV. CDR3 length: 13 residues. V was shortened by 5 bases and J by 1 base, with 8 bases between the two germline ends.

For the CDR3, the DNA is TGTGCCAGCAGGGGATTTAACTATGGCTACACCTTC. Translated: CASRGFNYGYTF. The V and J genes are TRBV12-3 or TRBV12-4 and TRBJ1-2; D gene ambiguous. Trimming left V 6 bases short and J 1 base short, with 6 bases between. This CDR3 has 12 amino acids.

This clonotype was seen more than once but under ten times. This chain links TRBV20-1 with TRBJ1-6; the match to TRBD1 covers 8 bases. The CDR3 totals 15 residues. CDR1 DFQATT and CDR2 SNEGSKA come from the germline V gene (reference sequence). With 0 bases clipped from V and 7 bases from J, the junction kept 5 bases outside the gene matches. CDR3 sequence reads: CSAREGQGVNSPLHF. In DNA form, the CDR3 reads TGCAGTGCTAGAGAAGGACAGGGCGTCAATTCACCCCTCCACTTT.